The 7 T cell receptor beta chains below all came from one sample that was sequenced in a study of blood T cell repertoires in COVID-19. Clones were read by immunoSEQ multiplex PCR, and TCRdb kept only the in-frame ones, dropping some. There are some 260,000 clones in the sample; more than 85% occur only once, and around 10% lies in the top ten. Sequenced input: PBMCs or T cells enriched from blood (not recorded which). The receptors here all came from a man between 40 and 49 years old who had recovered from COVID-19.

The J gene is TRBJ2-2, the V gene TRBV6-1; tentative D call: TRBD1 (6 bases). Trimming removed 0 bases at V and 3 bases at J, with 11 bases between. From germline, CDR1 is MNHNS and CDR2 SASEGT. This CDR3 region has 16 residues. As DNA, the CDR3 is TGTGCCAGCAGTGAAGCAAGGGGGTGGGACACCGGGGAGCTGTTTTTT. Amino acid sequence: CASSEARGWDTGELFF.

V gene TRBV5-1 combines with J gene TRBJ2-3, with D tentatively TRBD2 (6 bases). V lost 6 bases, J lost 0 bases, and 8 bases lay in between. The V gene's germline CDR1 is SGHRS and CDR2 YFSETQ. This CDR3 contains 13 residues. CDR3 DNA: TGCGCCAGCAAGGAGGGCAGCACAGATACGCAGTATTTT. Protein: CASKEGSTDTQYF.

The gene calls are TRBV5-4 and TRBJ1-2, with D maybe TRBD1 (5 bases). The germline gives CDR1 SGHNT, CDR2 YYREEE (reference sequence). The CDR3 contains 16 residues. V gave up 4 bases and J gave up 7 bases, with 23 bases separating them. The CDR3 protein is CASSPQRAGEGLGYTF. The CDR3, as DNA: TGTGCCAGCAGCCCTCAGAGGGCGGGGGAGGGCCTTGGCTACACCTTC.

This clone was observed once. V is TRBV6-5 and J is TRBJ2-2; maybe TRBD2 (6 bases). Per germline, CDR1 MNHEY and CDR2 SVGAGI. The CDR3 totals 13 residues. V was cut by 10 bases and J by 5 bases, with 14 bases left in between. CDR3 sequence reads: CANNPSGTGELFF. The CDR3 coding sequence is TGTGCCAACAACCCGAGCGGGACCGGGGAGCTGTTTTTT.

The chain joins TRBV2 to TRBJ2-3, with D unclear. CDR1 and CDR2 (germline): SNHLY, FYNNEI. The CDR3 has 15 amino acids. V shed 3 bases and J shed 1 base, with 11 bases lying between them. As DNA, the CDR3 is TGTGCCAGCAGTGAGGCCACGCTGGGCACAGATACGCAGTATTTT. This gives the protein CASSEATLGTDTQYF. The whole variable domain, remainder taken from reference TRBV2 and TRBJ2-3, is EPEVTQTPSHQVTQMGQEVILRCVPISNHLYFYWYRQILGQKVEFLVSFYNNEISEKSEIFDDQFSVERPDGSNFTLKIRSTKLEDSAMYFCASSEATLGTDTQYFGPGTRLTVL.

This clone occurred a few times. The V and J genes are TRBV2 and TRBJ1-3; D might be TRBD1 (6 bases). V gave up 5 bases and J gave up 0 bases, with 14 bases separating them. This CDR3 comprises 16 residues. The germline V gene has CDR1 SNHLY and CDR2 FYNNEI. CDR3 loop: CASSLIGQTSGNTIYF. DNA for the CDR3: TGTGCCAGCAGTTTGATCGGACAGACCTCTGGAAACACCATATATTTT.

This clone is a singleton in its sample. The chain is built from TRBV5-1 and TRBJ2-2; 11 positions agree with TRBD2. This CDR3 has 15 residues. V gave up 4 bases and J gave up 4 bases; unmatched junction bases: 3. The germline gives CDR1 SGHRS, CDR2 YFSETQ. CDR3 sequence: CASSPGTSGTGELFF. As DNA, the CDR3 is TGCGCCAGCAGCCCCGGGACTAGCGGCACCGGGGAGCTGTTTTTT.